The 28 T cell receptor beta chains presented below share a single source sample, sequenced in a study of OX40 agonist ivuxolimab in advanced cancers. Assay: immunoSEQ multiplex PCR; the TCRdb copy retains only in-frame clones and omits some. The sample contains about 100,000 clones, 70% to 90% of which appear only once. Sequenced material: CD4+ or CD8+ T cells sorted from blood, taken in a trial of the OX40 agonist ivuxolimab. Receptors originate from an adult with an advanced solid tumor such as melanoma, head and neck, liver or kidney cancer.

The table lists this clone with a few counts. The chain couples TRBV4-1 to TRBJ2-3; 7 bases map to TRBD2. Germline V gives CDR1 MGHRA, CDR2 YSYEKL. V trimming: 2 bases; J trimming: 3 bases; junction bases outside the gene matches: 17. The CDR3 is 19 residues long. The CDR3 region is CASSQQPLNGGLGTDTQYF. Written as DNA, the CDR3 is TGCGCCAGCAGCCAACAACCTCTAAACGGGGGGTTGGGTACAGATACGCAGTATTTT.

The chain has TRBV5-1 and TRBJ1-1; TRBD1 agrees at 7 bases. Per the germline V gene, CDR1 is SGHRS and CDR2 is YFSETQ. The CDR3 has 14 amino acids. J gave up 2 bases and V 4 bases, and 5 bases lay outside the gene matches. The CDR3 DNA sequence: TGCGCCAGCAGCGACAACAGGGGTAACACTGAAGCTTTCTTT. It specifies CASSDNRGNTEAFF.

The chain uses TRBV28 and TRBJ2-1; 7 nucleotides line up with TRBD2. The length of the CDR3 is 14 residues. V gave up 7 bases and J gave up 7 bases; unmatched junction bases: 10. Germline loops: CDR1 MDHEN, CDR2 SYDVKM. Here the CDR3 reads CASTAGTIGNEQFF. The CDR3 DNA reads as TGTGCCAGCACCGCCGGGACTATTGGGAATGAGCAGTTCTTC.

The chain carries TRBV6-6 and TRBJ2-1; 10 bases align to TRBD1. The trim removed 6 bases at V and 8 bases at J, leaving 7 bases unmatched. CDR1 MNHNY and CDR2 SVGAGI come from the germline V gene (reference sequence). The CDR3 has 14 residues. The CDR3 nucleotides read TGTGCCAGCAGACTCGACAGGGGGCTGGATGAGCAGTTCTTC. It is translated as CASRLDRGLDEQFF.

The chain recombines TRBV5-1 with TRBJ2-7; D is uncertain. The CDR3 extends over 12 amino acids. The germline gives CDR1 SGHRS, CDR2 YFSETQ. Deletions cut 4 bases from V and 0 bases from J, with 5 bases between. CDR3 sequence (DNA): TGCGCCAGCAGCGCGAGCTCCTACGAGCAGTACTTC. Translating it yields CASSASSYEQYF.

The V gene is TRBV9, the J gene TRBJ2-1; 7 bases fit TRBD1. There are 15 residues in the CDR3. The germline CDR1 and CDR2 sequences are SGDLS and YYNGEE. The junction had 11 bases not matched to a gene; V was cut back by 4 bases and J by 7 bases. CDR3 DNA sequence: TGTGCCAGCAGCATTTGGCAAGGGGGCACGAATGAGCAGTTCTTC. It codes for CASSIWQGGTNEQFF.

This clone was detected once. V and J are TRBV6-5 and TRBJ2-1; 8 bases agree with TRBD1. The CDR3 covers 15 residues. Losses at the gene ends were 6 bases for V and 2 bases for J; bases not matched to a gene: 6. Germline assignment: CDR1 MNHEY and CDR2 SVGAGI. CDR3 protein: CASSTQGAPYNEQFF. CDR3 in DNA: TGTGCCAGCAGCACGCAGGGGGCCCCCTACAATGAGCAGTTCTTC.

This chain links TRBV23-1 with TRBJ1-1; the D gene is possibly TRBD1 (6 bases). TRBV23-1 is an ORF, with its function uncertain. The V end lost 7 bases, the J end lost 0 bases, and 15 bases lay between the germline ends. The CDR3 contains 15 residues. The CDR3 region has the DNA TGCGCCAGCACGGGGGGCAGGGGTATGAACACTGAAGCTTTCTTT. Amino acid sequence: CASTGGRGMNTEAFF.

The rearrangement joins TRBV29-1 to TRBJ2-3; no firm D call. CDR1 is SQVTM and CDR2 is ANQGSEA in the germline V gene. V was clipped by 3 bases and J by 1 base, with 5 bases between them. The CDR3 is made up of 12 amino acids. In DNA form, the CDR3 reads TGCAGCGTTGAGCAGGGCACAGATACGCAGTATTTT. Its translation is CSVEQGTDTQYF.

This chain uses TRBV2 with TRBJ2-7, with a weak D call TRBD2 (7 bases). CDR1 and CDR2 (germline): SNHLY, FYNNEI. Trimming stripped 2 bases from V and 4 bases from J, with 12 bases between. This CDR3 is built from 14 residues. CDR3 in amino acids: CASSESRGPYEQYF. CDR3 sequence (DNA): TGTGCCAGCAGTGAATCGCGGGGGCCGTACGAGCAGTACTTC.

CDR3 amino acids: CAWRGTGRDGYTF. CDR3 DNA sequence: TGTGCCTGGAGGGGGACAGGGCGAGATGGCTACACCTTC. The chain combines TRBV30 with TRBJ1-2; the match to TRBD1 covers 9 bases. The germline V gene encodes CDR1 GTSNPN and CDR2 SVGIG (reference sequence). V was clipped by 3 bases and J by 6 bases; unmatched bases: 5. The CDR3 consists of 13 residues.

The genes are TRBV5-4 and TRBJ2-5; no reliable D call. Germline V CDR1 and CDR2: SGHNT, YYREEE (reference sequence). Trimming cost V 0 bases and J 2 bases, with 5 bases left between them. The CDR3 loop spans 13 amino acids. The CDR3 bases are TGTGCCAGCAGCTTGGAGAGGCAAGAGACCCAGTACTTC. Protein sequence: CASSLERQETQYF.

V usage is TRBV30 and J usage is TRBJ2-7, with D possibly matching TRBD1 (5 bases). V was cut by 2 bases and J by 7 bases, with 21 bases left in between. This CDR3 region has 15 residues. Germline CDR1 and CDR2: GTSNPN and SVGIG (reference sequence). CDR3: CAWSPRRQGLGEQYF. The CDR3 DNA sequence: TGTGCCTGGAGTCCTCGAAGGCAGGGCCTCGGGGAGCAGTACTTC.

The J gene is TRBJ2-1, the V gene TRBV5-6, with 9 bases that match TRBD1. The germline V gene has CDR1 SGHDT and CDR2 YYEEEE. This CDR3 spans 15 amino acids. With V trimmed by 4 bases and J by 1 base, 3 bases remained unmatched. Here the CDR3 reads CASSPGQGSYNEQFF. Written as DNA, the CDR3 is TGTGCCAGCAGCCCGGGACAGGGTTCCTACAATGAGCAGTTCTTC.

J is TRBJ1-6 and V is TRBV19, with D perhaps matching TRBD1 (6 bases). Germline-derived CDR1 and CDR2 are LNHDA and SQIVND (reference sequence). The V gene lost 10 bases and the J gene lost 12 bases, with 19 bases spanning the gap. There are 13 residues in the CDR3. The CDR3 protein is CATQGPVVGPLHF. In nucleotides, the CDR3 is TGTGCCACCCAGGGGCCGGTCGTGGGACCCCTCCACTTT.

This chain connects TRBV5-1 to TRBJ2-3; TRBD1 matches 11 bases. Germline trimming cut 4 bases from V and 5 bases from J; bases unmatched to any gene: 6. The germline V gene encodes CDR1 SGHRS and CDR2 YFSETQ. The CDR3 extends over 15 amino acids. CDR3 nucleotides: TGCGCCAGCAGCCCGGACAGGGGGCAGGGAGATACGCAGTATTTT. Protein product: CASSPDRGQGDTQYF.

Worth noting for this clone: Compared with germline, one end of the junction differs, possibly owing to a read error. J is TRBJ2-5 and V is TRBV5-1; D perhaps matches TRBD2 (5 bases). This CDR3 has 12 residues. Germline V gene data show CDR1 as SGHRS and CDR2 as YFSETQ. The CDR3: CASNLTSGYRYF. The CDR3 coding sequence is TGCGCCAGCAACTTGACCAGCGGCTACCGGTACTTC.

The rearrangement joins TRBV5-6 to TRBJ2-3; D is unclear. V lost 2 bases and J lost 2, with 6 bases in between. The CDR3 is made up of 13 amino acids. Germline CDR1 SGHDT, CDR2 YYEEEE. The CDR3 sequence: CASSFKPTDTQYF. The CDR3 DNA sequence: TGTGCCAGCAGCTTTAAACCCACAGATACGCAGTATTTT.

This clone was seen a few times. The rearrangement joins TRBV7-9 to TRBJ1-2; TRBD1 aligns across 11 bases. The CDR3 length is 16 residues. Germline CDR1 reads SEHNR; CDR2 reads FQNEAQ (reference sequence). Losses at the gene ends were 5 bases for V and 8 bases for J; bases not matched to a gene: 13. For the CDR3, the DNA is TGTGCCAGCAGCCCCGGACAGGGGGCCAAGGGAGGAGGCTACACCTTC. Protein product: CASSPGQGAKGGGYTF.

CDR3 in DNA: TGTGCCAGCAGAGTTAACAGCGGGGGGGCTTACGAGCAGTACTTC. This translates into CASRVNSGGAYEQYF. The chain couples TRBV6-4 to TRBJ2-7; 10 bases fit TRBD2. CDR1 is MRHNA, CDR2 SNTAGT, per germline. The CDR3 length is 15 residues. Trimming took 6 bases from V and 4 from J; bases not matched to a gene: 9.

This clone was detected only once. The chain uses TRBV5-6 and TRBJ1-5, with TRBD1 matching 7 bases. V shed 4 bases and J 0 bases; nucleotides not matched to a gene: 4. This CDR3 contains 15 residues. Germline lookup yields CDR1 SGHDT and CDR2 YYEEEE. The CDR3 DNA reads TGTGCCAGCAGCATCAGGGGGGATAGCAATCAGCCCCAGCATTTT. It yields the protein CASSIRGDSNQPQHF.

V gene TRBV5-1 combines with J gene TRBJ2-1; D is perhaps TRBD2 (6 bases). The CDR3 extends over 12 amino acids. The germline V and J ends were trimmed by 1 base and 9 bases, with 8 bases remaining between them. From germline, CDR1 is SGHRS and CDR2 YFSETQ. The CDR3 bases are TGCGCCAGCAGCTTGCAGGGACTTGAGCAGTTCTTC. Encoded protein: CASSLQGLEQFF.

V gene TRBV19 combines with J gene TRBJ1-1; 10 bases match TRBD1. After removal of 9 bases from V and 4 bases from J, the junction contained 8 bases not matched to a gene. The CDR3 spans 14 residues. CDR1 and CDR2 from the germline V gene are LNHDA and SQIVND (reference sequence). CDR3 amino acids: CASLEGTGVTEAFF. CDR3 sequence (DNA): TGTGCCAGCCTGGAGGGGACAGGGGTCACTGAAGCTTTCTTT.

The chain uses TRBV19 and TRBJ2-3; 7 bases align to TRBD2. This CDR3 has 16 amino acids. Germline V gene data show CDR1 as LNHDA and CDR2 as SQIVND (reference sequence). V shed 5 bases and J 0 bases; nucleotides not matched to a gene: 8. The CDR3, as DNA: TGTGCCAGTAGTGTACTAGCGCGATCTAGCACAGATACGCAGTATTTT. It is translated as CASSVLARSSTDTQYF.

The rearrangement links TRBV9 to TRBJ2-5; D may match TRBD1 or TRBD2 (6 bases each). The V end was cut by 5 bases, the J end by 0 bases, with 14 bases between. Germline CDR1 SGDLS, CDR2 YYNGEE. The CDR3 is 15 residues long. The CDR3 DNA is TGTGCCAGCAGGAAGGGGGGCTCCCACCAAGAGACCCAGTACTTC. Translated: CASRKGGSHQETQYF.

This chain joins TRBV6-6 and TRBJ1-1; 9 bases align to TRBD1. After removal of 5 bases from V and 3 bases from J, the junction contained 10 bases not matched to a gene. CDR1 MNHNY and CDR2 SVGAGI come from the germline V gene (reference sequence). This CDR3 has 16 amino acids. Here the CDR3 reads CASSGWTGAWDTEAFF. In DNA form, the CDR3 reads TGTGCCAGCAGTGGCTGGACAGGGGCTTGGGACACTGAAGCTTTCTTT.

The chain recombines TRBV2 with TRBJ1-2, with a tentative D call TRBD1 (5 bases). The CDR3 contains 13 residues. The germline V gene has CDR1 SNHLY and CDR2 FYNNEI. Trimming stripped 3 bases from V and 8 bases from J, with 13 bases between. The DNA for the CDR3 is TGTGCCAGCAGTGATGGACAAGCGTGGGGCTACACCTTC. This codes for CASSDGQAWGYTF.

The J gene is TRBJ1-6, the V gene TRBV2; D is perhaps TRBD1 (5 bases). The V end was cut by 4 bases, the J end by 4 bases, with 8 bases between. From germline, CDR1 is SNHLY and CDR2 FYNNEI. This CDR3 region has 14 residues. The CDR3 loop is CASSARQYNSPLHF. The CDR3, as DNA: TGTGCCAGCAGTGCCCGACAGTATAATTCACCCCTCCACTTT. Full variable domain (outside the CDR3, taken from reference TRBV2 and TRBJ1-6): EPEVTQTPSHQVTQMGQEVILRCVPISNHLYFYWYRQILGQKVEFLVSFYNNEISEKSEIFDDQFSVERPDGSNFTLKIRSTKLEDSAMYFCASSARQYNSPLHFGNGTRLTVT.